A selection of T cell receptor beta chains follows, all from one sample in a study of cytomegalovirus exposure and HLA in healthy donors. Profiling relied on immunoSEQ multiplex PCR, and the TCRdb table lists in-frame clones only, not all of them. Here the sample spans over 150,000 clones, roughly three quarters being singletons. The sequencing input was PBMCs. These receptor sequences come from a male donor in good health and CMV-seropositive. CDR3s include the opening cysteine and the closing phenylalanine or tryptophan. Each record gives: D gene, clone size, V gene, J gene, CDR3 protein, CDR3 DNA. D genes are given only for firm matches. A clone size is listed for some rows: how often the clone was seen (once, few, many), or a class if it is expanded.

>TRBD1|.|TRBV5-6|TRBJ1-2
CASREPGQGRYGYTF
TGTGCCAGCAGGGAACCGGGACAGGGCCGATATGGCTACACCTTC
>.|.|TRBV7-8|TRBJ1-6
CASSAREYNSPLHF
TGTGCCAGCAGCGCCCGGGAGTATAATTCACCCCTCCACTTT
>.|.|TRBV6-1|TRBJ1-5
CASSELRDYNQPQHF
TGTGCCAGCAGTGAACTCAGGGATTACAATCAGCCCCAGCATTTT
>.|.|TRBV9|TRBJ1-1
CASSVDGRVVAEAFF
TGTGCCAGCAGCGTAGATGGCAGGGTAGTGGCTGAAGCTTTCTTT
>.|few|TRBV2|TRBJ2-1
CASRANEQFF
TGTGCCAGCAGGGCAAATGAGCAGTTCTTC
>.|.|TRBV29-1|TRBJ1-2
CSVPGGVNGYTF
TGCAGCGTTCCCGGCGGGGTCAATGGCTACACCTTC
>.|.|TRBV15|TRBJ1-5
CATSRDPDQPQHF
TGTGCCACCAGCAGAGATCCGGATCAGCCCCAGCATTTT
>.|.|TRBV9|TRBJ2-7
CASSVGAGAHYEQYF
TGTGCCAGCAGCGTAGGGGCAGGGGCACACTACGAGCAGTACTTC
>TRBD1|.|TRBV27|TRBJ1-1
CASSLWDSTEAFF
TGTGCCAGCAGTTTATGGGACAGCACTGAAGCTTTCTTT
>TRBD1|few|TRBV5-1|TRBJ2-2
CASSLFDRGYSNTGELFF
TGCGCCAGCAGCTTGTTCGACAGGGGGTATTCGAACACCGGGGAGCTGTTTTTT
>TRBD2|.|TRBV6-6|TRBJ2-5
CASTNRGEGETQYF
TGTGCCAGCACTAACCGGGGGGAAGGAGAGACCCAGTACTTC
>TRBD2|.|TRBV11-1|TRBJ2-3
CASSWTSGGSDTQYF
TGTGCCAGCAGCTGGACTAGCGGGGGTTCAGATACGCAGTATTTT
>.|.|TRBV10-1|TRBJ2-4
CASSAGNQNIQYF
TGCGCCAGCAGCGCAGGGAATCAAAACATTCAGTACTTC
>.|few|TRBV30|TRBJ1-1
CAWSETGEAFF
TGTGCCTGGAGTGAGACAGGTGAAGCTTTCTTT
>.|.|TRBV7-2|TRBJ1-5
CASSPQGGQPQHF
TGTGCCAGCAGTCCCCAGGGAGGTCAGCCCCAGCATTTT
>TRBD1|.|TRBV2|TRBJ2-2
CASSVRPGGTGELFF
TGTGCCAGCAGTGTTCGACCAGGGGGCACCGGGGAGCTGTTTTTT
>.|.|TRBV4-2|TRBJ2-3
CASSHPDRGATDTQYF
TGTGCCAGCAGCCATCCTGACCGGGGGGCCACAGATACGCAGTATTTT
>TRBD1|.|TRBV30|TRBJ1-5
CAWSIQGGNQPQHF
TGTGCCTGGAGCATACAGGGGGGCAATCAGCCCCAGCATTTT
>.|.|TRBV6-5|TRBJ2-1
CASSAAIPPGNEQFF
TGTGCCAGCAGCGCAGCGATCCCCCCCGGCAATGAGCAGTTCTTC
>TRBD2|.|TRBV6-1|TRBJ2-1
CASSEGSGGANEQFF
TGTGCCAGCAGTGAAGGTAGCGGGGGGGCGAATGAGCAGTTCTTC
>TRBD1|.|TRBV2|TRBJ1-3
CASSRGLGNTIYF
TGTGCCAGCAGCAGGGGGCTTGGAAACACCATATATTTT
>TRBD1|.|TRBV30|TRBJ1-1
CAWSVGTGDSFF
TGTGCCTGGAGTGTAGGGACAGGGGATTCTTTCTTT
>.|.|TRBV14|TRBJ2-1
CASSSIRGDSYNEQFF
TGTGCCAGCAGCTCTATCAGGGGGGACTCCTACAATGAGCAGTTCTTC
>TRBD1|.|TRBV6-6|TRBJ2-5
CASSTGVETQYF
TGTGCCAGTTCGACAGGGGTAGAGACCCAGTACTTC
>.|.|TRBV6-5|TRBJ1-5
CASSYRPGQPQHF
TGTGCCAGCAGTTACCGCCCGGGGCAGCCCCAGCATTTT
>TRBD1|.|TRBV9|TRBJ1-2
CASSVTGAGGYTF
TGTGCCAGCAGCGTTACAGGGGCGGGCGGCTACACCTTC
>.|.|TRBV7-2|TRBJ1-4
CASSLEGWDEKLFF
TGTGCCAGCAGCTTGGAGGGTTGGGATGAAAAACTGTTTTTT
>.|.|TRBV12-1|TRBJ2-1
CASSFAQRGQNNEQFF
TGTGCCAGCAGCTTTGCGCAAAGGGGACAAAACAATGAGCAGTTCTTC
>TRBD1|.|TRBV19|TRBJ1-2
CASSIAGTGDSLGYTF
TGTGCCAGTAGTATAGCCGGGACAGGGGACTCCCTCGGCTACACCTTC
>.|few|TRBV19|TRBJ1-4
CASSIGRSNEKLFF
TGTGCCAGTAGTATCGGCAGGTCTAATGAAAAACTGTTTTTT
>.|.|TRBV29-1|TRBJ1-3
CSVGRDSGNTIYF
TGCAGCGTAGGCAGGGACTCTGGAAACACCATATATTTT
>TRBD1|.|TRBV19|TRBJ1-2
CASSIHGTGSRLSYGYTF
TGTGCCAGTAGTATACACGGGACAGGGTCTCGTCTCTCATATGGCTACACCTTC
>TRBD2|.|TRBV11-1|TRBJ2-3
CASSLDTYGGGGSDTQYF
TGTGCCAGCAGCTTAGACACATACGGCGGGGGGGGCTCAGATACGCAGTATTTT
>.|once|TRBV11-2|TRBJ2-6
CASSLDRDSSGANVLTF
TGTGCCAGCAGCTTAGACAGGGATAGCTCTGGGGCCAACGTCCTGACTTTC
>.|.|TRBV6-5|TRBJ1-2
CASSETARGGYTF
TGTGCCAGCAGTGAAACTGCCAGGGGTGGCTACACCTTC
>TRBD1|.|TRBV6-5|TRBJ2-1
CASRLGTGAGNEQFF
TGTGCCAGCAGACTCGGGACAGGGGCAGGGAATGAGCAGTTCTTC
>TRBD2|.|TRBV5-1|TRBJ2-1
CASSLAPTSGYNEQFF
TGCGCCAGCAGCTTGGCCCCGACTAGCGGGTACAATGAGCAGTTCTTC
>TRBD1|.|TRBV4-1|TRBJ2-2
CASSPGTGWGELFF
TGCGCCAGCAGCCCGGGGACAGGGTGGGGGGAGCTGTTTTTT
>TRBD1|.|TRBV27|TRBJ2-2
CASSSGTGGTGELFF
TGTGCCAGCAGTTCCGGGACAGGGGGGACCGGGGAGCTGTTTTTT
>TRBD1|.|TRBV9|TRBJ2-3
CASRTGQSNTDTQYF
TGTGCCAGCAGGACGGGACAGTCAAACACAGATACGCAGTATTTT
>.|few|TRBV7-6|TRBJ1-4
CASSLEGGNEKLFF
TGTGCCAGCAGCTTGGAAGGGGGTAATGAAAAACTGTTTTTT
>TRBD2|.|TRBV4-2|TRBJ2-7
CASSQVKGLAGIYEQYF
TGTGCCAGCAGCCAAGTCAAGGGACTAGCGGGGATCTACGAGCAGTACTTC
>.|.|TRBV7-9|TRBJ2-7
CASSFTGYEQYF
TGTGCCAGCAGCTTCACAGGCTACGAGCAGTACTTC
>.|.|TRBV27|TRBJ2-1
CASRGGAEQFF
TGTGCCAGCAGGGGGGGGGCTGAGCAGTTCTTC
>.|.|TRBV6-6|TRBJ1-1
CASNRERLNTEAFF
TGTGCCAGCAACCGAGAGAGGTTGAACACTGAAGCTTTCTTT
>TRBD2|few|TRBV6-1|TRBJ2-5
CASSEAAGGPETQYF
TGTGCCAGCAGTGAGGCAGCGGGGGGGCCCGAGACCCAGTACTTC
>.|once|TRBV9|TRBJ1-2
CASSVGANYGYTF
TGTGCCAGCAGCGTAGGCGCCAACTATGGCTACACCTTC
>.|.|TRBV7-3|TRBJ1-4
CANQPGWPGDEKLFF
TGTGCCAATCAGCCGGGTTGGCCAGGGGATGAAAAACTGTTTTTT
>TRBD1|.|TRBV9|TRBJ1-6
CASSAGTGGFSPLHF
TGTGCCAGCAGCGCAGGGACAGGGGGCTTTTCACCCCTCCACTTT
>.|.|TRBV5-1|TRBJ1-5
CASSSGYNSNQPQHF
TGCGCCAGCAGCTCCGGTTATAATAGCAATCAGCCCCAGCATTTT
>.|.|TRBV5-1|TRBJ1-2
CASSPSGGGQGYTF
TGCGCCAGCAGCCCCAGCGGGGGGGGGCAAGGCTACACCTTC
>TRBD2|.|TRBV11-2|TRBJ2-4
CASSLEGLLNIQYF
TGTGCCAGCAGCTTAGAGGGACTATTAAACATTCAGTACTTC
>TRBD1|once|TRBV11-2|TRBJ2-7
CASSPFQGAGYEQYF
TGTGCCAGCAGCCCGTTTCAGGGGGCCGGGTACGAGCAGTACTTC
>.|.|TRBV7-2|TRBJ2-1
CASSPGLNNEQFF
TGTGCCAGCAGCCCCGGACTAAACAATGAGCAGTTCTTC
>.|.|TRBV6-5|TRBJ2-7
CASSWPGSYEQYF
TGTGCCAGCAGCTGGCCGGGGTCCTACGAGCAGTACTTC
>.|.|TRBV11-2|TRBJ1-5
CASSLDLGSRQPQHF
TGTGCCAGCAGCTTAGACCTGGGGAGTCGTCAGCCCCAGCATTTT
>.|.|TRBV7-6|TRBJ1-1
CASSSTGWGTEAFF
TGTGCCAGCAGCTCTACAGGGTGGGGCACTGAAGCTTTCTTT
>.|.|TRBV21-1|TRBJ2-7
CASSKKRTGGYEQYF
TGTGCTAGCAGCAAAAAGCGAACAGGGGGCTACGAGCAGTACTTC
>.|.|TRBV18|TRBJ1-6
CASSKGVPSSYNSPLHF
TGTGCCAGCTCCAAGGGGGTCCCGAGCTCCTATAATTCACCCCTCCACTTT
>TRBD2|.|TRBV2|TRBJ2-3
CASSYERGSTDTQYF
TGTGCCAGCAGCTATGAGCGGGGTAGCACAGATACGCAGTATTTT